This T cell receptor beta chain was captured by sequencing in a study of Ad26.COV2.S vaccination and SARS-CoV-2 variants. Overall study: Of the COV1001 trial arms, the Ad26.COV2.S arm included the donor. Administration of Ad26.COV2.S was intramuscular, either once or twice 56 days apart.

This clone has just one count. The antigen is unknown. Overall study findings and caveats: Whether participants received vaccine or placebo, their non-spike TCR breadth was similar.

Germline-derived CDR1 and CDR2 are LNHDA and SQIVND (reference sequence). The CDR3 is 16 residues long. V lost 5 bases and J lost 1; bases outside the gene matches: 3. Treatment reported: about 20 received Ad26.COV2.S at low or high dose, single or two shots; about 5 received placebo; per-sample allocation not given. Following the first vaccine or placebo injection, samples were taken on day 63. Sequenced by immunoSEQ multiplex PCR; TCRdb stores in-frame clones only, minus some. The data contain approximately 300,000 clones, about 82% of them seen just once; the ten biggest clones take up 2% to 2.5%.

The source is a person between 18 and 65 years old who received the Ad26.COV2.S COVID-19 vaccine or a placebo. The J gene is TRBJ1-5, the V gene TRBV19, with 12 bases aligning to TRBD1. The specimen was peripheral blood, collected in a trial of Ad26.COV2.S vaccine versus placebo. For the CDR3, the DNA is TGTGCCAGTAGTCGGGACAGGGGGCTAAGCAATCAGCCCCAGCATTTT. As protein: CASSRDRGLSNQPQHF.